This T cell receptor beta chain was identified in a study of T cell repertoires in cytomegalovirus infection. Findings and caveats of the study: There were carriers of CMV plus the relevant HLA, and cumulative public TCR beta family frequency identified them.

TCRdb used MiXCR to reprocess the reads, holding one entry per CDR3 protein. This table has roughly 280,000 distinct CDR3 sequences, roughly an eighth appearing once. This clonotype was seen ten or more times. Antigen specificity is unknown. The CDR3 sequence is 16 residues long. CDR1 and CDR2 (germline): SGHVS, FNYEAQ. V was pared by 5 bases and J by 0 bases, with 14 bases between. The chain has TRBV7-6 and TRBJ2-4, with D perhaps matching TRBD2 (6 bases). The sample consisted of PBMCs. This receptor was identified in a human donor in good health (CMV status not recorded). Some clones in this sample may be carry-over from other donors' samples. As DNA, the CDR3 is TGTGCCAGCAGCCCGATCGGGGGACTAGCCAAAAACATTCAGTACTTC. Amino acids: CASSPIGGLAKNIQYF. Complete variable domain (other parts from reference TRBV7-6 and TRBJ2-4): GAGVSQSPRYKVTKRGQDVALRCDPISGHVSLYWYRQALGQGPEFLTYFNYEAQQDKSGLPNDRFSAERPEGSISTLTIQRTEQRDSAMYRCASSPIGGLAKNIQYFGAGTRLSVL.